A selection of T cell receptor beta chains follows, all from one sample in a study of blood T cells in healthy people across ages. Each CDR3 protein gets one entry after TCRdb re-called the 5' RACE reads with MiXCR. The table has about 1.5 million distinct CDR3 sequences, 35% to 45% seen once; the top ten hold around 4%. The sample was blood. These receptors were obtained from a woman between 18 and 29 years old in good health. Each CDR3 is given with its conserved first and last residue. The order of the fields is D gene, clone size, J gene, V gene, CDR3 DNA, CDR3 protein. The D gene is left open where the match is weak. The size field is filled for only some rows; it gives once, few, many or a size class.

D: NA
size: few
J: TRBJ2-2
V: TRBV3-1
DNA: TGTGCCAGCAGCCAAGATGTGGGAGTCGTCGGGGAGCTGTTTTTT
CDR3: CASSQDVGVVGELFF

D: TRBD2
size: few
J: TRBJ2-1
V: TRBV18
DNA: TGTGCCAGCTCACCAACCGGACTAGACCTTGAGCAGTTCTTC
CDR3: CASSPTGLDLEQFF

D: NA
size: NA
J: TRBJ2-5
V: TRBV5-1
DNA: TGCGCCAGCAGCTTGGATCTCTTTGGACAAACCCAAGAGACCCAGTACTTC
CDR3: CASSLDLFGQTQETQYF

D: NA
size: few
J: TRBJ2-7
V: TRBV6-2/TRBV6-3
DNA: TGTGCCAGCAGCCAAACGGACACAAACTACGAGCAGTACTTC
CDR3: CASSQTDTNYEQYF

D: NA
size: NA
J: TRBJ2-1
V: TRBV11-2
DNA: TGTGCCAGCAGCTTAGCCCCCGGGCTAGCCCACAATGAGCAGTTCTTC
CDR3: CASSLAPGLAHNEQFF

D: NA
size: NA
J: TRBJ2-3
V: TRBV20-1
DNA: TGCTGTGCTCAACGACGGGCGAGCGGGGATACGCAGTATTTT
CDR3: CCAQRRASGDTQYF

D: TRBD1
size: NA
J: TRBJ1-1
V: TRBV9
DNA: TGTGCCAGCGGCCAGGGGGGTAGCACTGAAGCTTTCTTT
CDR3: CASGQGGSTEAFF

D: TRBD2
size: few
J: TRBJ2-1
V: TRBV4-3
DNA: TGCGCCAGCGAAGACGGGCTAGCGGGGGGGCCTTACAATGAGCAGTTCTTC
CDR3: CASEDGLAGGPYNEQFF

D: NA
size: once
J: TRBJ2-7
V: TRBV7-8
DNA: TGTGCCAGCAGAAACAGGTTAAACTCCTACGAGCAGTACTTC
CDR3: CASRNRLNSYEQYF

D: NA
size: NA
J: TRBJ1-1
V: TRBV7-3
DNA: TGTGCCAGCAGCCCCCTCGCCGGACCTGAAGCTTTCTTT
CDR3: CASSPLAGPEAFF

D: NA
size: NA
J: TRBJ1-1
V: TRBV6-6
DNA: TGTGCCAGCAGTTCTCCCTCCGGGGTTGGGGGCACTGAAGCTTTCTTT
CDR3: CASSSPSGVGGTEAFF

D: TRBD1
size: once
J: TRBJ2-5
V: TRBV25-1
DNA: TGTGCCAGCAGTGACCGGACAGGGTTACAAGAGACCCAGTACTTC
CDR3: CASSDRTGLQETQYF

D: NA
size: NA
J: TRBJ1-4
V: TRBV7-9
DNA: TGTGCCAGCAGCCGCGACAGGATTGGCAATGAAAAACTGTTTTTT
CDR3: CASSRDRIGNEKLFF

D: NA
size: NA
J: TRBJ2-7
V: TRBV28
DNA: TGTGCCAGCAGTCCTGGGACCGTCAACGAGCAGTACTTC
CDR3: CASSPGTVNEQYF

D: NA
size: NA
J: TRBJ1-5
V: TRBV27
DNA: TGTGCCAGCAGTTTCGGGGGGACTCAACAGCCCCAGCATTTT
CDR3: CASSFGGTQQPQHF

D: NA
size: NA
J: TRBJ2-5
V: TRBV15
DNA: TGTGCCACCAGCAGAGGCACCGGGGAGACCCAGTACTTC
CDR3: CATSRGTGETQYF

D: NA
size: many
J: TRBJ1-5
V: TRBV7-9
DNA: TGTGCCAGCAGCTTAGACTACCAGCCCCAGCATTTT
CDR3: CASSLDYQPQHF

D: TRBD2
size: few
J: TRBJ2-3
V: TRBV20-1
DNA: TGCAGTGCTAGAGACGCTGCGGGAGTGGCTGATACGCAGTATTTT
CDR3: CSARDAAGVADTQYF

D: TRBD1
size: few
J: TRBJ2-1
V: TRBV4-2
DNA: TGTGCCAGCACACCGACAGGGGTAAATGAGCAGTTCTTC
CDR3: CASTPTGVNEQFF

D: TRBD2
size: few
J: TRBJ2-1
V: TRBV4-1
DNA: TGCGCCAGCAGCCCGACTAGCGGGAGGAGAATGGAGCAGTTCTTC
CDR3: CASSPTSGRRMEQFF

D: TRBD2
size: once
J: TRBJ2-1
V: TRBV25-1
DNA: TGTGCCAGCAGTGAATCCGCTAGCGGGAGCCAAGAGACCCAGTTCTTC
CDR3: CASSESASGSQETQFF

D: NA
size: NA
J: TRBJ2-3
V: TRBV7-2
DNA: TGTGCCAGCACCAGTTCGGGGGCGTCGGATACGCAGTATTTT
CDR3: CASTSSGASDTQYF

D: TRBD2
size: NA
J: TRBJ2-1
V: TRBV5-6
DNA: TGTGCCAGCAGTTACAGCCTCGGGACTAGTTTCCATGAGCAGTTCTTC
CDR3: CASSYSLGTSFHEQFF

D: TRBD2
size: once
J: TRBJ2-2
V: TRBV7-9
DNA: TGTGCCAGCAGCTCAAGGACTAGCGGGAGGGCCCCCATTAACACCGGGGAGCTGTTTTTT
CDR3: CASSSRTSGRAPINTGELFF

D: TRBD1
size: few
J: TRBJ2-7
V: TRBV7-9
DNA: TGTGCCAGCAGCTCCAAGGACAGGTCCGAGCAGTACTTC
CDR3: CASSSKDRSEQYF

D: TRBD2
size: few
J: TRBJ2-3
V: TRBV12-3/TRBV12-4
DNA: TGTGCCAGCAGTTCATGGGGACTAGTCCTAGGTGACGATACGCAGTATTTT
CDR3: CASSSWGLVLGDDTQYF

D: NA
size: NA
J: TRBJ2-1
V: TRBV25-1
DNA: TGTGCCAGCACCGGCCCCCGGGCTAGGGATGAGCAGTTCTTC
CDR3: CASTGPRARDEQFF

D: NA
size: once
J: TRBJ1-2
V: TRBV7-9
DNA: TGTGCCAGCAGCTTCCAGGCCCTCCTCTATGGCTACACCTTC
CDR3: CASSFQALLYGYTF

D: NA
size: NA
J: TRBJ2-3
V: TRBV25-1
DNA: TGTGCCAGCAGTGAATCCCGGTTGCAGTATTTT
CDR3: CASSESRLQYF

D: TRBD2
size: NA
J: TRBJ2-3
V: TRBV28
DNA: TGTGCCAGCATCAAATCCTTCAATGGGAGGGTGACAGATACGCAGTATTTT
CDR3: CASIKSFNGRVTDTQYF

D: NA
size: NA
J: TRBJ2-1
V: TRBV5-1
DNA: TGCGCCAGCAGCTTTAATAGTTATGAGCAGTTCTTC
CDR3: CASSFNSYEQFF

D: TRBD2
size: NA
J: TRBJ2-3
V: TRBV7-2
DNA: TGTGCCAGCAGTCTAGCGGGGGTTCTAGATACGCAGTATTTT
CDR3: CASSLAGVLDTQYF

D: NA
size: NA
J: TRBJ2-3
V: TRBV20-1
DNA: TGCAGTGCTAGAGATCAAGCAGGTCGCACAGATACGCAGTATTTT
CDR3: CSARDQAGRTDTQYF

D: NA
size: NA
J: TRBJ1-1
V: TRBV6-5
DNA: TGTGCCAGTAGAACTATTTTCATGAACACTGAAGCTTTCTTT
CDR3: CASRTIFMNTEAFF

D: NA
size: NA
J: TRBJ1-1
V: TRBV9
DNA: TGTGCCAGCAGCGTAGAACCGGGGGCCAGTGAAGCTTTCTTT
CDR3: CASSVEPGASEAFF

D: NA
size: NA
J: TRBJ1-5
V: TRBV7-2
DNA: TGTGCCAGCAGCTTAGCGATTGGGGGACGTCAGCCCCAGCATTTT
CDR3: CASSLAIGGRQPQHF

D: TRBD2
size: few
J: TRBJ2-1
V: TRBV6-2/TRBV6-3
DNA: TGTGCCAGCAGTTACTCGGGCGGGGGGGCCTATGAGCAGTTCTTC
CDR3: CASSYSGGGAYEQFF

D: TRBD2
size: NA
J: TRBJ2-7
V: TRBV5-4
DNA: TGTGCCAGCAGCCGACCCCAGCGGGAGGGCCATGAGCAGTACTTC
CDR3: CASSRPQREGHEQYF

D: TRBD2
size: NA
J: TRBJ2-7
V: TRBV4-3
DNA: TGCGCCAGCAGACAAGAGGTTAGCGGGTTCTCCTACGAGCAGTACTTC
CDR3: CASRQEVSGFSYEQYF

D: NA
size: NA
J: TRBJ1-6
V: TRBV9
DNA: TGTGCCAGCAGCGTAGGAATAGGGGGGAATTCACCCCTCCACTTT
CDR3: CASSVGIGGNSPLHF

D: NA
size: NA
J: TRBJ1-4
V: TRBV5-1
DNA: TGCGCCAGCAGCTTGGGGGCAGAGGCGGCTAATGAAAAACTGTTTTTT
CDR3: CASSLGAEAANEKLFF

D: TRBD2
size: NA
J: TRBJ2-1
V: TRBV6-2/TRBV6-3
DNA: TGTGCCAGCAGTGGGACTAGCGATACCAATGAGCAGTTCTTC
CDR3: CASSGTSDTNEQFF

D: TRBD1
size: NA
J: TRBJ1-1
V: TRBV5-5
DNA: TGTGCCAGCAGCTTTTCCGACAGGGGGCCATTGAACACTGAAGCTTTCTTT
CDR3: CASSFSDRGPLNTEAFF

D: TRBD2
size: many
J: TRBJ2-7
V: TRBV11-2
DNA: TGTGCCAGCAGTTTTAGCGGGGCCAGCTCCTACGAGCAGTACTTC
CDR3: CASSFSGASSYEQYF

D: TRBD2
size: NA
J: TRBJ2-5
V: TRBV7-6
DNA: TGTGCCAGCAGCTCGATACGGACTAGCGGGAGTAAAGAGGCCCAGTACTTC
CDR3: CASSSIRTSGSKEAQYF

D: NA
size: few
J: TRBJ2-5
V: TRBV4-3
DNA: TGCGCCAGCAGCCAGGGCCCACAGTATGCTGATGAGCAGTACTTC
CDR3: CASSQGPQYADEQYF

D: NA
size: few
J: TRBJ2-4
V: TRBV5-1
DNA: TGCGCCAGCAGCTTGTCGGGGTCGGGAAACATTCAGTACTTC
CDR3: CASSLSGSGNIQYF

D: NA
size: NA
J: TRBJ2-2
V: TRBV21-1
DNA: TGTGCCAGCAGCTCCGGGGAGGCCACCGGGGAGCTGTTTTTT
CDR3: CASSSGEATGELFF

D: NA
size: NA
J: TRBJ2-3
V: TRBV5-1
DNA: TGCGCCAGCAGCGTGGAGGATCCTAGTTCTTTAGATACGCAGTATTTT
CDR3: CASSVEDPSSLDTQYF

D: NA
size: NA
J: TRBJ1-2
V: TRBV6-6
DNA: TGTGCCAGCAGTTCCCTGGGGGGGGTGGTAGGCTATGGCTACACCTTC
CDR3: CASSSLGGVVGYGYTF

D: NA
size: few
J: TRBJ2-7
V: TRBV4-3
DNA: TGCGCCAGCAGCCAAGATCGGGGTGGACAAAGCCTCTCCTACGAGCAGTACTTC
CDR3: CASSQDRGGQSLSYEQYF

D: NA
size: few
J: TRBJ2-1
V: TRBV11-2
DNA: TGTGCCAGCACCCCGATGCGGGACCGATCCTACAATGAGCAGTTCTTC
CDR3: CASTPMRDRSYNEQFF

D: TRBD2
size: few
J: TRBJ2-1
V: TRBV6-2/TRBV6-3
DNA: TGTGCCAGCAACTCTCAGCCGGATTTTTGGGGGGGCAATGAGCAGTTCTTC
CDR3: CASNSQPDFWGGNEQFF

D: NA
size: few
J: TRBJ2-7
V: TRBV5-1
DNA: TGCGCCAGCAGCTTGAACCGGAGTCCCCAGTACTTC
CDR3: CASSLNRSPQYF

D: NA
size: NA
J: TRBJ2-1
V: TRBV21-1
DNA: TGTGCCAGCAGCAAAGTTCTCTCCGGGACAGGGCTCTACAATGAGCAGTTCTTC
CDR3: CASSKVLSGTGLYNEQFF